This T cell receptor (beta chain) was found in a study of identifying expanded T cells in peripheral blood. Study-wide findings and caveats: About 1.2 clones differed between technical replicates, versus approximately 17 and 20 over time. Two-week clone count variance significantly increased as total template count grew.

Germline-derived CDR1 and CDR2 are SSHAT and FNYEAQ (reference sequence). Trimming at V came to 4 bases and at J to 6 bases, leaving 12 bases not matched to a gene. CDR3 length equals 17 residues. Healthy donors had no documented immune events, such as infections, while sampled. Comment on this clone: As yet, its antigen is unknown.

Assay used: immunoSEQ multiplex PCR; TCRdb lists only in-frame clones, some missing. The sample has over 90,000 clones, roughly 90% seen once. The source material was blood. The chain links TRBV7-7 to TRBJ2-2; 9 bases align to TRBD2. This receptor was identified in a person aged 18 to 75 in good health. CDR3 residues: CASSSLSSGISSGELFF. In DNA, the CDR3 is TGTGCCAGCAGCTCCCTTTCTAGCGGGATCTCATCCGGGGAGCTGTTTTTT.